Listed below are T cell receptor beta chains from one sample, sequenced in a study of patients and donors after allogeneic stem cell transplantation. TCRdb used MiXCR to reprocess the RT-PCR reads, holding one entry per CDR3 protein. This sample has about 90,000 distinct CDR3 sequences, with 45% to 50% found just once. Sequencing was performed on blood, either unsorted or a sorted T cell fraction (not recorded which). These receptors all stem from a human donor who was either an allogeneic HSCT recipient or a stem cell or donor lymphocyte infusion donor (not recorded which). It is not recorded whose cells these are; they may come from a transplant donor. Each CDR3 is given with its conserved first and last residue. D genes are given only for firm matches. Expanded clones get a size class; other rows say once, few or many, or leave the size out.

d_call: NA
j_call: TRBJ1-5
v_call: TRBV12-3/TRBV12-4
clone_size: few
cdr3_aa: CASSWDSNQPQHF
cdr3_nt: TGTGCCAGCAGCTGGGACAGCAATCAGCCCCAGCATTTT

d_call: NA
j_call: TRBJ2-3
v_call: TRBV7-9
clone_size: NA
cdr3_aa: CASSPSATDTQYF
cdr3_nt: TGTGCCAGCAGCCCTAGCGCAACAGATACGCAGTATTTT

d_call: NA
j_call: TRBJ2-5
v_call: TRBV6-5
clone_size: NA
cdr3_aa: CASRDGVHLETQYF
cdr3_nt: TGTGCCAGCAGGGACGGAGTGCACTTAGAGACCCAGTACTTC

d_call: NA
j_call: TRBJ1-1
v_call: TRBV6-5
clone_size: NA
cdr3_aa: CASRAWAGNTEAFF
cdr3_nt: TGTGCCAGCAGAGCCTGGGCGGGTAACACTGAAGCTTTCTTT

d_call: NA
j_call: TRBJ1-1
v_call: TRBV7-9
clone_size: NA
cdr3_aa: CASSSTGMNTEAFF
cdr3_nt: TGTGCCAGCAGCTCCACAGGGATGAACACTGAAGCTTTCTTT

d_call: NA
j_call: TRBJ1-2
v_call: TRBV28
clone_size: few
cdr3_aa: CASSDPYANYGYTF
cdr3_nt: TGTGCCAGCAGTGACCCTTACGCTAACTATGGCTACACCTTC

d_call: NA
j_call: TRBJ1-3
v_call: TRBV29-1
clone_size: NA
cdr3_aa: CSVSVFSGNTIYF
cdr3_nt: TGCAGCGTTTCGGTCTTCTCTGGAAACACCATATATTTT

d_call: TRBD1
j_call: TRBJ2-3
v_call: TRBV7-2
clone_size: NA
cdr3_aa: CASSLDRGLDTQYF
cdr3_nt: TGTGCCAGCAGCTTAGACAGGGGGCTAGATACGCAGTATTTT

d_call: TRBD1
j_call: TRBJ1-4
v_call: TRBV12-3/TRBV12-4
clone_size: NA
cdr3_aa: CASSLTGSYEKLFF
cdr3_nt: TGTGCCAGCAGCCTGACAGGGAGTTACGAAAAACTGTTTTTT

d_call: NA
j_call: TRBJ1-2
v_call: TRBV6-2/TRBV6-3
clone_size: NA
cdr3_aa: CASSLILGNGYTF
cdr3_nt: TGTGCCAGCAGTTTAATCCTTGGGAATGGCTACACCTTC

d_call: NA
j_call: TRBJ1-1
v_call: TRBV7-2
clone_size: NA
cdr3_aa: CASSLAGRDTEAFF
cdr3_nt: TGTGCCAGCAGCTTAGCAGGGAGGGACACTGAAGCTTTCTTT

d_call: TRBD2
j_call: TRBJ2-1
v_call: TRBV3-1
clone_size: NA
cdr3_aa: CASSQGFGGRAYNEQFF
cdr3_nt: TGTGCCAGCAGCCAAGGTTTTGGCGGGAGGGCCTACAATGAGCAGTTCTTC

d_call: TRBD1
j_call: TRBJ1-1
v_call: TRBV5-1
clone_size: NA
cdr3_aa: CASSPGQGGRTEAFF
cdr3_nt: TGCGCCAGCAGCCCGGGACAGGGAGGCAGGACTGAAGCTTTCTTT

d_call: NA
j_call: TRBJ2-5
v_call: TRBV4-3
clone_size: NA
cdr3_aa: CASSQDRMGQETQYF
cdr3_nt: TGCGCCAGCAGCCAAGACAGGATGGGACAAGAGACCCAGTACTTC

d_call: TRBD1
j_call: TRBJ1-3
v_call: TRBV20-1
clone_size: NA
cdr3_aa: CSARGQGAWDTIYF
cdr3_nt: TGCAGTGCGAGGGGACAGGGGGCGTGGGACACCATATATTTT

d_call: TRBD2
j_call: TRBJ2-1
v_call: TRBV20-1
clone_size: NA
cdr3_aa: CSASRTSGNNEQFF
cdr3_nt: TGCAGTGCTAGTAGGACTAGCGGGAACAATGAGCAGTTCTTC

d_call: NA
j_call: TRBJ1-2
v_call: TRBV6-5
clone_size: NA
cdr3_aa: CASSYSIAGANYGYTF
cdr3_nt: TGTGCCAGCAGTTACTCGATAGCAGGGGCGAACTATGGCTACACCTTC

d_call: TRBD1
j_call: TRBJ1-2
v_call: TRBV7-2
clone_size: NA
cdr3_aa: CASSLDWTGNYGYTF
cdr3_nt: TGTGCCAGCAGCTTAGATTGGACAGGGAACTATGGCTACACCTTC

d_call: TRBD1
j_call: TRBJ1-1
v_call: TRBV7-2
clone_size: NA
cdr3_aa: CASSLGMTGYTEAFF
cdr3_nt: TGTGCCAGCAGCTTAGGGATGACAGGGTACACTGAAGCTTTCTTT

d_call: NA
j_call: TRBJ1-5
v_call: TRBV7-2
clone_size: few
cdr3_aa: CASSLGEGLNQPQHF
cdr3_nt: TGTGCCAGCAGCCTCGGGGAGGGCCTAAATCAGCCCCAGCATTTT

d_call: NA
j_call: TRBJ1-2
v_call: TRBV28
clone_size: few
cdr3_aa: CASSFRRRGGNGYTF
cdr3_nt: TGTGCCAGCAGTTTCCGCCGGAGGGGGGGTAATGGCTACACCTTC

d_call: NA
j_call: TRBJ2-2
v_call: TRBV19
clone_size: NA
cdr3_aa: CASSKWQGMFTGELFF
cdr3_nt: TGTGCCAGTAGTAAGTGGCAGGGGATGTTCACCGGGGAGCTGTTTTTT

d_call: NA
j_call: TRBJ1-1
v_call: TRBV6-2/TRBV6-3
clone_size: few
cdr3_aa: CASTQGAVGEAFF
cdr3_nt: TGTGCCAGCACCCAAGGGGCGGTCGGTGAAGCTTTCTTT

d_call: TRBD1
j_call: TRBJ1-2
v_call: TRBV7-3
clone_size: NA
cdr3_aa: CASSSTGQGGYTF
cdr3_nt: TGTGCCAGCAGCTCAACCGGACAGGGAGGCTACACCTTC

d_call: NA
j_call: TRBJ1-2
v_call: TRBV7-8
clone_size: NA
cdr3_aa: CASSSLDGYYNYGYTF
cdr3_nt: TGTGCCAGCAGCTCCTTGGACGGCTACTACAACTATGGCTACACCTTC

d_call: NA
j_call: TRBJ1-1
v_call: TRBV29-1
clone_size: NA
cdr3_aa: CSVVLGRNTEAFF
cdr3_nt: TGCAGCGTTGTACTCGGAAGGAACACTGAAGCTTTCTTT

d_call: NA
j_call: TRBJ1-5
v_call: TRBV20-1
clone_size: NA
cdr3_aa: CSARDEFRGNQPQHF
cdr3_nt: TGCAGTGCTAGAGACGAATTTCGGGGCAATCAGCCCCAGCATTTT

d_call: NA
j_call: TRBJ1-2
v_call: TRBV6-2/TRBV6-3
clone_size: NA
cdr3_aa: CASSYGPVYGYTF
cdr3_nt: TGTGCCAGCAGTTACGGACCGGTCTATGGCTACACCTTC

d_call: NA
j_call: TRBJ2-7
v_call: TRBV12-3/TRBV12-4
clone_size: once
cdr3_aa: CASSLGDPYEQYF
cdr3_nt: TGTGCCAGCAGTTTGGGGGACCCCTACGAGCAGTACTTC

d_call: NA
j_call: TRBJ1-3
v_call: TRBV18
clone_size: NA
cdr3_aa: CASSPPRDWFGNTIYF
cdr3_nt: TGTGCCAGCTCACCACCAAGGGACTGGTTTGGAAACACCATATATTTT

d_call: NA
j_call: TRBJ1-2
v_call: TRBV20-1
clone_size: NA
cdr3_aa: CSARVTAPNYGYTF
cdr3_nt: TGCAGTGCTAGAGTGACAGCGCCTAACTATGGCTACACCTTC

d_call: NA
j_call: TRBJ1-2
v_call: TRBV18
clone_size: NA
cdr3_aa: CASSPLTRVDGYTF
cdr3_nt: TGTGCCAGCTCACCATTAACCAGGGTGGATGGCTACACCTTC

d_call: NA
j_call: TRBJ1-1
v_call: TRBV10-2
clone_size: NA
cdr3_aa: CASSDGGGHVF
cdr3_nt: TGCGCCAGCAGTGACGGGGGGGGACACGTTTTT

d_call: NA
j_call: TRBJ1-5
v_call: TRBV12-3/TRBV12-4
clone_size: few
cdr3_aa: CASSLTGSGNQPQHF
cdr3_nt: TGTGCCAGCAGTTTAACGGGGTCCGGCAATCAGCCCCAGCATTTT

d_call: NA
j_call: TRBJ2-1
v_call: TRBV9
clone_size: NA
cdr3_aa: CASSVEGVYNEQFF
cdr3_nt: TGTGCCAGCAGCGTAGAGGGCGTATACAATGAGCAGTTCTTC

d_call: NA
j_call: TRBJ1-1
v_call: TRBV29-1
clone_size: NA
cdr3_aa: CSVDGGATEAFF
cdr3_nt: TGCAGCGTTGATGGGGGGGCCACTGAAGCTTTCTTT

d_call: NA
j_call: TRBJ1-2
v_call: TRBV24-1
clone_size: NA
cdr3_aa: CATSDHGRSYGYTF
cdr3_nt: TGTGCCACCAGTGATCATGGACGGAGCTATGGCTACACCTTC

d_call: NA
j_call: TRBJ1-2
v_call: TRBV12-3/TRBV12-4
clone_size: many
cdr3_aa: CASSFSGSGYTF
cdr3_nt: TGTGCCAGCAGTTTCAGTGGGTCTGGCTACACCTTC

d_call: NA
j_call: TRBJ2-7
v_call: TRBV7-9
clone_size: NA
cdr3_aa: CASSKTLGYEQYF
cdr3_nt: TGTGCCAGCAGCAAAACCTTGGGGTACGAGCAGTACTTC

d_call: NA
j_call: TRBJ2-7
v_call: TRBV20-1
clone_size: NA
cdr3_aa: CSAIEGSTYEQYF
cdr3_nt: TGCAGTGCTATTGAGGGGTCAACCTACGAGCAGTACTTC

d_call: TRBD1
j_call: TRBJ1-5
v_call: TRBV7-2
clone_size: few
cdr3_aa: CASSPDRDSNQPQHF
cdr3_nt: TGTGCCAGCAGCCCTGACAGGGATAGCAATCAGCCCCAGCATTTT

d_call: NA
j_call: TRBJ1-4
v_call: TRBV6-2/TRBV6-3
clone_size: NA
cdr3_aa: CASTGLRDGKNEKLFF
cdr3_nt: TGTGCCAGCACCGGACTCCGGGACGGGAAGAATGAAAAACTGTTTTTT

d_call: NA
j_call: TRBJ1-1
v_call: TRBV7-9
clone_size: few
cdr3_aa: CASSVRSGGTEAFF
cdr3_nt: TGTGCCAGCAGCGTACGATCCGGGGGGACTGAAGCTTTCTTT

d_call: TRBD1
j_call: TRBJ1-2
v_call: TRBV7-9
clone_size: few
cdr3_aa: CASSLARDRSYGYTF
cdr3_nt: TGTGCCAGCAGCTTAGCTCGGGACAGATCCTATGGCTACACCTTC

d_call: NA
j_call: TRBJ2-1
v_call: TRBV20-1
clone_size: NA
cdr3_aa: CSASWLSSLVIFEQFF
cdr3_nt: TGCAGTGCTAGTTGGCTGTCTTCTCTCGTCATTTTTGAGCAGTTCTTC

d_call: TRBD1
j_call: TRBJ2-1
v_call: TRBV12-3/TRBV12-4
clone_size: NA
cdr3_aa: CASSFQQGNYEQFF
cdr3_nt: TGTGCCAGCAGTTTCCAACAGGGGAATTATGAGCAGTTCTTC

d_call: TRBD2
j_call: TRBJ2-7
v_call: TRBV7-6
clone_size: NA
cdr3_aa: CASSLRAGVPYEQYF
cdr3_nt: TGTGCCAGCAGCTTACGAGCGGGAGTCCCCTACGAGCAGTACTTC

d_call: TRBD1
j_call: TRBJ1-5
v_call: TRBV28
clone_size: NA
cdr3_aa: CASSARTGSYQPQHF
cdr3_nt: TGTGCCAGCAGCGCTAGGACAGGGTCGTATCAGCCCCAGCATTTT

d_call: NA
j_call: TRBJ1-1
v_call: TRBV27
clone_size: NA
cdr3_aa: CASSSATGDEAFF
cdr3_nt: TGTGCCAGCAGTTCCGCGACAGGAGACGAAGCTTTCTTT

d_call: NA
j_call: TRBJ1-2
v_call: TRBV7-9
clone_size: few
cdr3_aa: CASSLGSRSYYGYTF
cdr3_nt: TGTGCCAGCAGCTTGGGCTCCCGGAGCTACTATGGCTACACCTTC

d_call: NA
j_call: TRBJ1-1
v_call: TRBV12-3/TRBV12-4
clone_size: few
cdr3_aa: CASSPGWTEAFF
cdr3_nt: TGTGCCAGCAGTCCCGGGTGGACTGAAGCTTTCTTT

d_call: NA
j_call: TRBJ1-2
v_call: TRBV20-1
clone_size: NA
cdr3_aa: CSAYTGSWVGYTF
cdr3_nt: TGCAGTGCTTACACAGGGTCCTGGGTGGGCTACACCTTC

d_call: NA
j_call: TRBJ1-3
v_call: TRBV20-1
clone_size: NA
cdr3_aa: CSARVEAPGNTIYF
cdr3_nt: TGCAGTGCAAGGGTAGAGGCTCCTGGAAACACCATATATTTT

d_call: NA
j_call: TRBJ1-1
v_call: TRBV20-1
clone_size: NA
cdr3_aa: CSASGVNTEAFF
cdr3_nt: TGCAGTGCTAGTGGTGTAAACACTGAAGCTTTCTTT

d_call: TRBD2
j_call: TRBJ2-5
v_call: TRBV29-1
clone_size: NA
cdr3_aa: CSVALLAGGETQYF
cdr3_nt: TGCAGCGTCGCTCTACTAGCGGGAGGAGAGACCCAGTACTTC